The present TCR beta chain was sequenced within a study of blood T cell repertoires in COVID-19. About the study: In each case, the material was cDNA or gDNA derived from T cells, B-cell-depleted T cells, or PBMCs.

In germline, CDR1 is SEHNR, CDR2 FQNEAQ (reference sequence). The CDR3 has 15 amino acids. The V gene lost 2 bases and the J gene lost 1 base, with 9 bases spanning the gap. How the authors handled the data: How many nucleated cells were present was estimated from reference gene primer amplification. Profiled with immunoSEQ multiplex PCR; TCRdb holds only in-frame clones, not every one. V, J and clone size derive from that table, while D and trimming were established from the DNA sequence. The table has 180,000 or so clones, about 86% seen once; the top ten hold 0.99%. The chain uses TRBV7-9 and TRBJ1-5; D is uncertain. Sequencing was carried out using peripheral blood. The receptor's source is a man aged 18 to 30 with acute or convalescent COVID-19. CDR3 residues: CASSLIGGSNQPQHF. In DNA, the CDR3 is TGTGCCAGCAGCTTAATAGGAGGGAGCAATCAGCCCCAGCATTTT.